This entry lists 19 T cell receptor beta chains sequenced from one sample in a study of T cell responses to AZD1222 COVID-19 vaccine. Generated by immunoSEQ multiplex PCR, the TCRdb table keeps only in-frame clones and is missing some. The sample has some 86,000 clones; less than 95% are singletons. Sequencing used peripheral blood, obtained 28 days after the second AZD1222 dose. Receptor source: an adult who received the AZD1222 COVID-19 vaccine.

This clone was counted a single time. V usage is TRBV3-1 (or the pseudogene TRBV3-2) and J usage is TRBJ2-7; D might be TRBD2 (5 bases). This CDR3 spans 15 amino acids. V lost 1 base and J lost 5, with 15 bases in between. The germline V gene encodes CDR1 LGHDT and CDR2 YNNKEL (reference sequence). Here the CDR3 DNA reads TGTGCCAGCAGCCAAGGGTTAGAGGGAAGGGACGAGCAGTACTTC. Amino acid sequence: CASSQGLEGRDEQYF.

The chain recombines TRBV28 with TRBJ1-1; no reliable D call. The germline V and J ends were trimmed by 5 bases and 4 bases, with 11 bases remaining between them. CDR1 is MDHEN, CDR2 SYDVKM, per germline. The CDR3 contains 13 residues. CDR3 residues: CASSTFGSTEAFF. In DNA form, the CDR3 reads TGTGCCAGCAGTACCTTTGGATCCACTGAAGCTTTCTTT.

The chain has TRBV10-1 and TRBJ2-5; TRBD1 is a possible D gene (6 bases). CDR1 and CDR2 from the germline V gene are WNHNN and SYGVQD (reference sequence). CDR3 length: 19 residues. V shed 7 bases and J shed 1 base, with 28 bases lying between them. The CDR3 is CASISFQQGVPQCQETQYF. DNA for the CDR3: TGCGCCAGCATAAGTTTCCAACAGGGAGTTCCGCAATGCCAAGAGACCCAGTACTTC.

The chain uses TRBV5-4 and TRBJ2-3; TRBD2 might be the D (6 bases). The V end was cut by 3 bases, the J end by 1 base, with 18 bases between. Germline loops: CDR1 SGHNT, CDR2 YYREEE (reference sequence). CDR3 length: 17 residues. The CDR3 spells CASSWGMVAVGTDTQYF. CDR3 bases: TGTGCCAGCAGCTGGGGAATGGTAGCGGTAGGCACAGATACGCAGTATTTT. The variable domain in full, completed from reference TRBV5-4 and TRBJ2-3, reads ETGVTQSPTHLIKTRGQQVTLRCSSQSGHNTVSWYQQALGQGPQFIFQYYREEENGRGNFPPRFSGLQFPNYSSELNVNALELDDSALYLCASSWGMVAVGTDTQYFGPGTRLTVL.

This clone has more than one count but fewer than ten. The chain couples TRBV5-8 to TRBJ1-5; TRBD1 agrees at 10 bases. The CDR3 is made up of 17 amino acids. With V trimmed by 5 bases and J by 0 bases, 8 bases remained unmatched. Per the germline V gene, CDR1 is SGHTS and CDR2 is YDEGEE. The CDR3 loop is CASRSWTGGLSNQPQHF. The CDR3 DNA is TGTGCCAGCAGGAGTTGGACAGGGGGTCTTAGCAATCAGCCCCAGCATTTT.

The chain links TRBV2 to TRBJ1-2; D uncertain. Germline lookup yields CDR1 SNHLY and CDR2 FYNNEI. Trimming pared 7 bases from V and 6 bases from J, leaving 12 bases between. The CDR3 runs 12 residues. Here the CDR3 reads CASTRLMDGYTF. The CDR3 coding sequence is TGTGCCAGCACCCGCTTAATGGATGGCTACACCTTC.

V and J are TRBV11-1 and TRBJ1-1; no definite D call. The germline CDR1 and CDR2 sequences are SGHAT and FQDESV (reference sequence). V lost 2 bases, J lost 1 base, and 5 bases lay in between. CDR3 length: 13 residues. The CDR3 DNA follows: TGTGCCAGCAGCTTACAACGGAACACTGAAGCTTTCTTT. Translation: CASSLQRNTEAFF.

This chain uses TRBV5-1 with TRBJ2-5, with D uncertain. The germline gives CDR1 SGHRS, CDR2 YFSETQ. V shed 0 bases and J shed 4 bases, with 16 bases lying between them. The CDR3 has 16 residues. Here the CDR3 reads CASSLETSYTRETQYF. The CDR3, as DNA: TGCGCCAGCAGCTTGGAAACTTCATATACGCGAGAGACCCAGTACTTC.

This chain links TRBV23-1 with TRBJ1-5; 9 bases are shared with TRBD1. TRBV23-1 is assigned to the ORF class and has an uncertain function. CDR3 size: 17 residues. V trimming: 0 bases; J trimming: 2 bases; junction bases outside the gene matches: 5. CDR3 loop: CASSQSGQGLRNQPQHF. CDR3 DNA: TGCGCCAGCAGTCAATCGGGACAGGGTTTACGCAATCAGCCCCAGCATTTT.

The rearrangement joins TRBV19 to TRBJ1-6; D call uncertain. V was shortened by 3 bases and J by 9 bases, with 12 bases between the two germline ends. CDR1 LNHDA and CDR2 SQIVND come from the germline V gene (reference sequence). The CDR3 totals 14 residues. The CDR3 DNA is TGTGCCAGTAGTATTAAGGGAGATGGTTCACCCCTCCACTTT. Translated: CASSIKGDGSPLHF.

The chain has TRBV5-1 and TRBJ1-2, with D maybe TRBD1 (5 bases). The CDR3 consists of 14 residues. The germline gives CDR1 SGHRS, CDR2 YFSETQ. Trimming shortened V by 5 bases and J by 1 base, and 12 bases separated the two germline ends. CDR3 residues: CASRPGSDNYGYTF. The CDR3 DNA reads as TGCGCCAGCAGGCCAGGGTCAGATAACTATGGCTACACCTTC. The full variable domain, with the rest looked up from reference TRBV5-1 and TRBJ1-2, is KAGVTQTPRYLIKTRGQQVTLSCSPISGHRSVSWYQQTPGQGLQFLFEYFSETQRNKGNFPGRFSGRQFSNSRSEMNVSTLELGDSALYLCASRPGSDNYGYTFGSGTRLTVV.

V gene TRBV28 combines with J gene TRBJ1-1; no clear D gene. Germline V gene lookup returns CDR1 MDHEN and CDR2 SYDVKM. The CDR3 is 12 amino acids. With 2 bases removed from V and 7 bases from J, the gap between germline ends came to 8 bases. Written as DNA, the CDR3 is TGTGCCAGCAGTTTAGTCCGGAGTGAAGCTTTCTTT. Its translation is CASSLVRSEAFF.

The V gene is TRBV5-5, the J gene TRBJ2-7, with TRBD1 identical over 7 bases. Losses at the gene ends were 1 base for V and 3 bases for J; bases not matched to a gene: 7. The CDR3 has 15 residues. CDR1 is SGHKS, CDR2 YYEKEE, per germline (reference sequence). CDR3 region: CASSLLDAGGYEQYF. For the CDR3, the DNA is TGTGCCAGCAGCTTGTTGGATGCAGGGGGCTACGAGCAGTACTTC.

This clone was observed once. V is TRBV30 and J is TRBJ2-6; unclear D gene. Germline values: CDR1 GTSNPN, CDR2 SVGIG (reference sequence). CDR3 length equals 13 residues. V was clipped by 7 bases and J by 1 base, with 8 bases between them. The CDR3 here is CASSPSGANVLTF. DNA of the CDR3: TGTGCCTCCTCGCCTTCTGGGGCCAACGTCCTGACTTTC.

This rearrangement joins TRBV5-1 to TRBJ1-1; D uncertain. This CDR3 comprises 15 residues. V gave up 0 bases and J gave up 1 base, with 10 bases separating them. From germline, CDR1 is SGHRS and CDR2 YFSETQ. CDR3 bases: TGCGCCAGCAGCTTGGTAGGGCTCGGGAACACTGAAGCTTTCTTT. This translates into CASSLVGLGNTEAFF.

V and J are TRBV7-2 and TRBJ2-3; D unclear. The CDR3 loop spans 11 amino acids. Germline-derived CDR1 and CDR2 are SGHTA and FQGNSA. V was pared by 5 bases and J by 2 bases, with 2 bases between. The CDR3 nucleotides read TGTGCCAGCAGCCACACAGATACGCAGTATTTT. Translating gives CASSHTDTQYF.

The CDR3 DNA sequence: TGTGCCAGCAGTCCCATTAATAATTCACCCCTCCACTTT. This translates into CASSPINNSPLHF. The chain uses TRBV6-5 and TRBJ1-6; D not certain. V was clipped by 5 bases and J by 5 bases, with 7 bases between them. In germline, CDR1 is MNHEY, CDR2 SVGAGI. This CDR3 spans 13 amino acids.

The CDR3 region has the DNA TGTGCCAGCCTCTCGGACAGGGGCAATGAGCAGTTCTTC. Translation gives CASLSDRGNEQFF. The gene calls are TRBV6-5 and TRBJ2-1, with 9 bases matching TRBD1. Looked up from germline, CDR1 is MNHEY and CDR2 is SVGAGI. J lost 6 bases, V lost 8 bases, and 5 bases had no gene match. The CDR3 runs 13 residues.

The rearrangement uses TRBV5-1 and TRBJ2-7, with D perhaps matching TRBD1 (6 bases). Germline V gives CDR1 SGHRS, CDR2 YFSETQ. Trimming shortened V by 1 base and J by 4 bases, and 15 bases separated the two germline ends. This CDR3 spans 15 amino acids. This CDR3 reads CASSLNLGGNYEQYF. The CDR3 bases are TGCGCCAGCAGCTTGAATCTTGGGGGCAATTACGAGCAGTACTTC.